This T cell receptor (beta chain) appears in the sequencing data of a study of T cell responses to AZD1222 COVID-19 vaccine. The overall study: Pooled together were second doses at about 4 or about 12 weeks.

Study-level findings and limits: Sampled repertoires all dated from after the peak T cell response. Nearly half of spike-specific TCRs reportedly target unmutated variant regions.

Only in-frame clones appear in the TCRdb table, and some are missing; sequencing was by immunoSEQ multiplex PCR. Here the sample spans tens of thousands of clones, 85% to 90% being singletons. As for this clone: Its antigen remains unknown.

The material was peripheral blood, obtained on day 0 of AZD1222 vaccination. This TCR was sampled from an adult in good health.

CDR3 in amino acids: CASSEWAGDYGYTF. CDR3 nucleotides: TGTGCCAGCAGTGAATGGGCAGGGGACTATGGCTACACCTTC. This sequence joins TRBV6-1 and TRBJ1-2, with a tentative D call TRBD1 (6 bases). The V and J ends lost 2 bases and 3 bases respectively, with 10 bases between them. Per germline, CDR1 MNHNS and CDR2 SASEGT. The CDR3 is made up of 14 amino acids.